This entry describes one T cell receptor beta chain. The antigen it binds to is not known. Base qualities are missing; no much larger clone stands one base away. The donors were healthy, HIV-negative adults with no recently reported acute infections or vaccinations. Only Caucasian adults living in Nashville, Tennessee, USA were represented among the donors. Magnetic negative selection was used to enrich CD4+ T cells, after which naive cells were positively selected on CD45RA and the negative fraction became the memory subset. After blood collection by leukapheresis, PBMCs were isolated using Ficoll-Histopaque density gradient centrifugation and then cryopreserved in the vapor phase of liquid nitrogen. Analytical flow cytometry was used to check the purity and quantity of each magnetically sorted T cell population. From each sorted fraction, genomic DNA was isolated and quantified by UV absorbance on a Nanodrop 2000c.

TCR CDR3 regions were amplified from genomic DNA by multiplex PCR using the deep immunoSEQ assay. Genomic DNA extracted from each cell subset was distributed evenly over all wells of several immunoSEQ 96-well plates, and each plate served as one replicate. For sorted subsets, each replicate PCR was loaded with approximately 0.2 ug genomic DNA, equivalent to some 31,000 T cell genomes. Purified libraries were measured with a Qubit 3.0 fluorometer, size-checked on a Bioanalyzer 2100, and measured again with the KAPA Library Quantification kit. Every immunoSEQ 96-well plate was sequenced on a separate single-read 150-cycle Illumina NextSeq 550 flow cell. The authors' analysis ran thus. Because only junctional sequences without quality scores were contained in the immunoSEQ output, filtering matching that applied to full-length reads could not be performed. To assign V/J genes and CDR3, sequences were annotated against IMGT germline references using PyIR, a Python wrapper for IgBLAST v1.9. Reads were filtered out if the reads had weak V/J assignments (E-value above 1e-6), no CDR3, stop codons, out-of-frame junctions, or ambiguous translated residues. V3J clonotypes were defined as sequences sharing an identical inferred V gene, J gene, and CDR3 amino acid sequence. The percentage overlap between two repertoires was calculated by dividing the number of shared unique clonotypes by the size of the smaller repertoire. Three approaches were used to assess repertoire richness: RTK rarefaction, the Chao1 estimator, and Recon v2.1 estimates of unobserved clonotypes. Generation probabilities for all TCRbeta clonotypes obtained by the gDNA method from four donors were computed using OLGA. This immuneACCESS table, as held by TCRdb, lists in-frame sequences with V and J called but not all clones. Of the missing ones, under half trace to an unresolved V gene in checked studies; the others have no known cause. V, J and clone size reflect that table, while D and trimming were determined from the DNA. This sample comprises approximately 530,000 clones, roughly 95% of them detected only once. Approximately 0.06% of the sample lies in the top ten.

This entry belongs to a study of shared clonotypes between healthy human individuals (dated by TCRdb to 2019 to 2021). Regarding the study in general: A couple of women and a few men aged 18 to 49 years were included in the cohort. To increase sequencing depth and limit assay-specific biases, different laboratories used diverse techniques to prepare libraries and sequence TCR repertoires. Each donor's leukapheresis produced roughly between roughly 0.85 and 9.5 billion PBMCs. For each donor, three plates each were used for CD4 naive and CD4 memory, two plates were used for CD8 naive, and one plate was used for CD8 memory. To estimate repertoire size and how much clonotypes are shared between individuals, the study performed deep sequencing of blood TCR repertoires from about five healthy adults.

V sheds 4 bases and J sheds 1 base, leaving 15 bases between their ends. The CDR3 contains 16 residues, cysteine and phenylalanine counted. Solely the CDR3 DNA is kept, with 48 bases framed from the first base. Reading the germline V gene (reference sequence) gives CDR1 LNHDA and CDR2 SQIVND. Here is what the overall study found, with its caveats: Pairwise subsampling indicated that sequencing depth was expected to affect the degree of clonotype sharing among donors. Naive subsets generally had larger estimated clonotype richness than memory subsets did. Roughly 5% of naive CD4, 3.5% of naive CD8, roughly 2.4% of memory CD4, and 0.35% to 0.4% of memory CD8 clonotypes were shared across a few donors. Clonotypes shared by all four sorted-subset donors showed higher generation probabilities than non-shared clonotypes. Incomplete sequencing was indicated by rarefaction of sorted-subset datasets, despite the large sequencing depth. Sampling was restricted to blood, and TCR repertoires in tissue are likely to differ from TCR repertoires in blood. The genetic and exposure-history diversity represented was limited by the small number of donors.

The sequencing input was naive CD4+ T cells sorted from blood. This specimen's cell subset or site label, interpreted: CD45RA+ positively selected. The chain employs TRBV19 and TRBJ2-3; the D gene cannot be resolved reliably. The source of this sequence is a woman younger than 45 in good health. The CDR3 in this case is CASSTGPSLGTDTQYF. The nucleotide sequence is TGTGCCAGTAGTACCGGACCCTCGTTGGGCACAGATACGCAGTATTTT.